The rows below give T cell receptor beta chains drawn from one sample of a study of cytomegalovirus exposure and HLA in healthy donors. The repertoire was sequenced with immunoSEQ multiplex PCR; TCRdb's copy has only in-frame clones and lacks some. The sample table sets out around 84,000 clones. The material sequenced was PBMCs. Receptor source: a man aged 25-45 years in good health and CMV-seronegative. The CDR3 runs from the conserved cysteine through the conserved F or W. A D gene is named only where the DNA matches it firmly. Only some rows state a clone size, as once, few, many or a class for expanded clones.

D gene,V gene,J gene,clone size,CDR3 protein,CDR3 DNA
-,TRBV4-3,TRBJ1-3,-,CASSQDTGRRNTIYF,TGCGCCAGCAGCCAAGACACCGGGAGGAGAAACACCATATATTTT
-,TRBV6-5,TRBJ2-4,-,CASSYSGNNIQYF,TGTGCCAGCAGTTACTCGGGCAATAACATTCAGTACTTC
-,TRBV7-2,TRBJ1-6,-,CASRWGRSGDSPLHF,TGTGCCAGCAGATGGGGGAGATCGGGGGATTCACCCCTCCACTTT
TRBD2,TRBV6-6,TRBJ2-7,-,CASSPGLLYEQYF,TGTGCCAGCAGCCCGGGACTACTGTACGAGCAGTACTTC
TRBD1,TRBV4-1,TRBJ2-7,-,CASSQDLGQASSYEQYF,TGCGCCAGCAGCCAAGATCTGGGACAGGCCTCCTCCTACGAGCAGTACTTC
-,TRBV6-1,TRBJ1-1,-,CASSFRGANTEAFF,TGTGCCAGCAGTTTCCGGGGGGCGAACACTGAAGCTTTCTTT
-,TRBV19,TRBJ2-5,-,CASSISRGGRETQYF,TGTGCCAGTAGTATATCGAGAGGAGGCAGGGAGACCCAGTACTTC
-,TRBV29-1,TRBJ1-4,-,CSVEPLQGGLFF,TGCAGCGTTGAACCCTTGCAGGGAGGACTGTTTTTT
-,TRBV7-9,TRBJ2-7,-,CASSAGQPGTYEQYF,TGTGCCAGCAGCGCAGGACAGCCAGGGACCTACGAGCAGTACTTC
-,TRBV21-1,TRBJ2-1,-,CASTLAGEENEQFF,TGTGCCAGCACCCTAGCGGGAGAAGAAAATGAGCAGTTCTTC
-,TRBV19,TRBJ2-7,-,CASRGGARSYEQYF,TGTGCCAGCAGAGGAGGGGCTAGGTCCTACGAGCAGTACTTC
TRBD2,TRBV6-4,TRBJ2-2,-,CASSVRGGSTGELFF,TGTGCCAGCAGTGTCCGCGGGGGGTCCACCGGGGAGCTGTTTTTT
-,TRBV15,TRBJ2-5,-,CATAGRRFQETQYF,TGTGCCACCGCGGGACGGAGGTTTCAAGAGACCCAGTACTTC
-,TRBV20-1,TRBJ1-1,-,CSVRGVAEAFF,TGCAGTGTCCGGGGGGTGGCTGAAGCTTTCTTT
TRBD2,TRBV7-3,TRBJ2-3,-,CASSLRSGGAADTQYF,TGTGCCAGCAGCTTAAGAAGCGGGGGGGCCGCAGATACGCAGTATTTT
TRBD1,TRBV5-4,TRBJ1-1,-,CASSPTGVTEAFF,TGTGCCAGCAGCCCTACAGGGGTCACTGAAGCTTTCTTT
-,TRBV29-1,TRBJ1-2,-,CSVFFYGGVDGYTF,TGCAGCGTCTTTTTCTACGGGGGGGTTGATGGCTACACCTTC
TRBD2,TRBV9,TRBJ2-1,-,CASSVGLAGGEQFF,TGTGCCAGCAGCGTAGGACTAGCGGGGGGTGAGCAGTTCTTC
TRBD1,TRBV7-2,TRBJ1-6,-,CASHQGGSPLHF,TGTGCCAGCCACCAGGGGGGTTCACCCCTCCACTTT
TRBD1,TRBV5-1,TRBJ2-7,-,CASSSQGQTEQYF,TGCGCCAGCAGCTCGCAGGGACAGACCGAGCAGTACTTC
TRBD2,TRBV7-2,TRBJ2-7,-,CASSPPTSAGLYEQYF,TGTGCCAGCAGCCCTCCCACTAGCGCCGGCCTCTACGAGCAGTACTTC
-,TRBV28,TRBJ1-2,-,CASSLSGVANYGYTF,TGTGCCAGCAGTTTATCAGGGGTAGCTAACTATGGCTACACCTTC
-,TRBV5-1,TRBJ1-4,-,CASSLAPNEKLFF,TGCGCCAGCAGCTTGGCTCCTAATGAAAAACTGTTTTTT
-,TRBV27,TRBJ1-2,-,CASSLQGETGYGYTF,TGTGCCAGCAGTCTCCAAGGGGAGACAGGCTATGGCTACACCTTC
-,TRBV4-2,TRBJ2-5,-,CASSQPGPQETQYF,TGTGCCAGCAGCCAGCCAGGGCCCCAAGAGACCCAGTACTTC
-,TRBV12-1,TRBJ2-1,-,CASSARLAGVDEQFF,TGTGCCAGCAGCGCCCGACTAGCGGGAGTCGATGAGCAGTTCTTC
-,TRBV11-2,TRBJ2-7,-,CASSLRYEQYF,TGTGCCAGCAGCCTGCGGTACGAGCAGTACTTC
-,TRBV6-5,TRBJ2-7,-,CASSYSGVGYEQYF,TGTGCCAGCAGTTACTCAGGGGTGGGTTACGAGCAGTACTTC
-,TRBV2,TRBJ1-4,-,CASRQGTEKLFF,TGTGCCAGCAGGCAGGGGACTGAAAAACTGTTTTTT
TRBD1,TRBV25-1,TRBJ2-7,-,CASSPPIRTGAYEQYF,TGTGCCAGCAGCCCCCCGATACGGACAGGGGCCTACGAGCAGTACTTC
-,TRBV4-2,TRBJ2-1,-,CASSQKIGAKEDTSYNEQFF,TGTGCCAGCAGCCAAAAGATAGGAGCTAAGGAGGATACCTCCTACAATGAGCAGTTCTTC
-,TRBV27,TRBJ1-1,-,CASSEGQLNTEAFF,TGTGCCAGCAGTGAGGGACAATTGAACACTGAAGCTTTCTTT
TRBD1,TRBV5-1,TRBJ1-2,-,CASSLGQGHGYTF,TGCGCCAGCAGCTTAGGACAGGGGCATGGCTACACCTTC
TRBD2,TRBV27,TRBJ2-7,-,CASSLGSGLAAYEQYF,TGTGCCAGCAGTTTAGGTTCCGGACTAGCGGCCTACGAGCAGTACTTC
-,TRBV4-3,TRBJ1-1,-,CASSQDLGHTEAFF,TGCGCCAGCAGCCAAGATTTAGGACACACCGAAGCTTTCTTT
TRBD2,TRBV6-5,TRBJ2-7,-,CASSGASGRVYEQYF,TGTGCCAGCAGTGGCGCTAGCGGGAGGGTCTACGAGCAGTACTTC
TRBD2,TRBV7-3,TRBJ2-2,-,CASSLMSQREYGELFF,TGTGCCAGCAGCTTAATGTCCCAGCGGGAGTACGGGGAGCTGTTTTTT
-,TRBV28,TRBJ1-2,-,CASSDPRGYTF,TGTGCCAGCAGTGATCCGAGAGGCTACACCTTC
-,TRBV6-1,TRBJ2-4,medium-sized,CASSDNPGAGSGIQYF,TGTGCCAGCAGTGATAATCCAGGGGCAGGTTCAGGCATTCAGTACTTC
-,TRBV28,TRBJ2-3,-,CASSFRVTSYTDTQYF,TGTGCCAGCAGTTTTCGGGTAACCTCATACACAGATACGCAGTATTTT
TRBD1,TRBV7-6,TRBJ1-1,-,CASSPWTGVPNTEAFF,TGTGCCAGCAGCCCTTGGACAGGGGTACCCAACACTGAAGCTTTCTTT
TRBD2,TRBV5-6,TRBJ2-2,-,CASSLGLAGMTGELFF,TGTGCCAGCAGCTTGGGACTAGCGGGTATGACCGGGGAGCTGTTTTTT
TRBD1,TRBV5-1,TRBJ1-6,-,CASSFDARQGYSPLHF,TGCGCCAGCAGCTTTGACGCGCGACAGGGTTATTCACCCCTCCACTTT
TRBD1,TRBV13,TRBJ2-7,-,CASSNKGTGSYEQYF,TGTGCCAGCAGCAATAAGGGGACAGGGTCCTACGAGCAGTACTTC
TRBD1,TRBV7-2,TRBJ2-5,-,CASSVTGGGETQYF,TGTGCCAGCAGCGTAACAGGGGGCGGGGAGACCCAGTACTTC
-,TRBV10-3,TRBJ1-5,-,CATTPGLEVQPQHF,TGTGCCACCACTCCAGGGTTAGAGGTTCAGCCCCAGCATTTT
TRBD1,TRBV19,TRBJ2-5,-,CASSPRGPSETQYF,TGTGCCAGTAGTCCAAGGGGGCCTTCCGAGACCCAGTACTTC
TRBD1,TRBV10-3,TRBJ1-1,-,CAISALQHRQGNTEAFF,TGTGCCATCAGTGCCCTTCAGCACCGACAGGGGAACACTGAAGCTTTCTTT
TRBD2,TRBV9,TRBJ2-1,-,CASSVEAGGPSHEQFF,TGTGCCAGCAGCGTAGAGGCGGGAGGGCCTTCACATGAGCAGTTCTTC
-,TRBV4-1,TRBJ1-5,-,CASSPRGLSNQPQHF,TGCGCCAGCAGCCCCAGGGGTCTTAGCAATCAGCCCCAGCATTTT
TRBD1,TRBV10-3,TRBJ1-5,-,CAISEYGGTGKDGNQPQHF,TGTGCCATCAGTGAGTATGGCGGGACAGGGAAAGATGGCAATCAGCCCCAGCATTTT
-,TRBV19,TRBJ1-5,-,CASSIWDTNQPQHF,TGTGCCAGTAGTATATGGGACACCAATCAGCCCCAGCATTTT
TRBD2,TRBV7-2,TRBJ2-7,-,CASSLATTSGRGYEQYF,TGTGCCAGCAGCTTAGCGACGACTAGCGGGAGGGGCTACGAGCAGTACTTC
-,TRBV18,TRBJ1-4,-,CASSPSRVDEKLFF,TGTGCCAGCTCACCATCCAGGGTCGACGAAAAACTGTTTTTT
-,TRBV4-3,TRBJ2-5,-,CASSHPGPNRETQYF,TGCGCCAGCAGCCATCCTGGTCCCAACCGGGAGACCCAGTACTTC
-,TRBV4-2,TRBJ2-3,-,CASSQDRTPREDTQYF,TGTGCCAGCAGCCAAGATCGGACCCCCCGGGAAGATACGCAGTATTTT
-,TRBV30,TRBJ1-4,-,CAWSTATNEKLFF,TGTGCCTGGAGTACAGCAACTAATGAAAAACTGTTTTTT
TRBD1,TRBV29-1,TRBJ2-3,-,CSVDRGSGTDTQYF,TGCAGCGTTGACAGGGGGTCGGGTACAGATACGCAGTATTTT
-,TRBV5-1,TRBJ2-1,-,CASRSTLGRNEGNEQFF,TGCGCCAGCAGATCGACTCTAGGGCGGAATGAGGGTAATGAGCAGTTCTTC